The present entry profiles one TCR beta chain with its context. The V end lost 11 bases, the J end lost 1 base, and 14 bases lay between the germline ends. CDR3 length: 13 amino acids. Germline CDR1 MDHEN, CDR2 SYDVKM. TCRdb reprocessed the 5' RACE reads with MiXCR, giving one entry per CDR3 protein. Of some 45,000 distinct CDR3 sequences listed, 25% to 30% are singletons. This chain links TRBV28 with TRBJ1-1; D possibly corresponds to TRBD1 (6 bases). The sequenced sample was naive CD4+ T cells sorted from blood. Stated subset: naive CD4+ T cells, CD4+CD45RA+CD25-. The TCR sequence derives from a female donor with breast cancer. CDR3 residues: CAGAGTPNTEAFF. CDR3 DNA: TGTGCCGGGGCGGGGACACCGAACACTGAAGCTTTCTTT.